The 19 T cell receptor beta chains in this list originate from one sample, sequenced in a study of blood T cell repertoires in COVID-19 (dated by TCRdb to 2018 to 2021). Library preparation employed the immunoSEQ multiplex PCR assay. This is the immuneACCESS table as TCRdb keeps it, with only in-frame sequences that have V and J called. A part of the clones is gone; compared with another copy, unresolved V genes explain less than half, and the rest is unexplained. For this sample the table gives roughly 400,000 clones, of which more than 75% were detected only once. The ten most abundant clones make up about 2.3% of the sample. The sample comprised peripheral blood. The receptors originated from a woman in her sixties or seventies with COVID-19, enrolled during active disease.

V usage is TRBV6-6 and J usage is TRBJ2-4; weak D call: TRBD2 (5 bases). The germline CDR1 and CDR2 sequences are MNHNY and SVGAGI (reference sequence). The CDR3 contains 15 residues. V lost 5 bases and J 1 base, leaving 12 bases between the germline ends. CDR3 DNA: TGTGCCAGCAGTCCCCGCCGGGGTGCCAAAAACATTCAGTACTTC. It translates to CASSPRRGAKNIQYF.

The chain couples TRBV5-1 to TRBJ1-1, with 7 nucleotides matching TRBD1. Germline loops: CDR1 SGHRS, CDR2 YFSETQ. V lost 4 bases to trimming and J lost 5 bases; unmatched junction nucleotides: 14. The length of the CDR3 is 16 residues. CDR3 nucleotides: TGCGCCAGCAGCCCGGAACCGACAGGGAGTGGAACTGAAGCTTTCTTT. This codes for CASSPEPTGSGTEAFF.

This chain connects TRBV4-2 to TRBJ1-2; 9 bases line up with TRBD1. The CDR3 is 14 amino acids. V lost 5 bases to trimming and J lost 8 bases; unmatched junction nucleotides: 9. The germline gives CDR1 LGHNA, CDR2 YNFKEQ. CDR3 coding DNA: TGTGCCAGCAGCAGAGCCGGGACAGGGTTCGGCTACACCTTC. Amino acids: CASSRAGTGFGYTF.

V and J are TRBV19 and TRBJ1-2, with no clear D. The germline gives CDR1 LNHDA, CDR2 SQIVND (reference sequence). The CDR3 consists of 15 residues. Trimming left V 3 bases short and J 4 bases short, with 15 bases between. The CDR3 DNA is TGTGCCAGTAGTATCCACCGGGAAGCGAGCTATGGCTACACCTTC. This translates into CASSIHREASYGYTF.

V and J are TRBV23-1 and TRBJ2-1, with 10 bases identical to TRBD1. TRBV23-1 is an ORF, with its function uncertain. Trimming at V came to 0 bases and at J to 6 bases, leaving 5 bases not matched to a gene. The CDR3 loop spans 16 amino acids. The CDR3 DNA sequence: TGCGCCAGCAGTCAATCCAGGGACAGGGGTGTCAATGAGCAGTTCTTC. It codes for CASSQSRDRGVNEQFF.

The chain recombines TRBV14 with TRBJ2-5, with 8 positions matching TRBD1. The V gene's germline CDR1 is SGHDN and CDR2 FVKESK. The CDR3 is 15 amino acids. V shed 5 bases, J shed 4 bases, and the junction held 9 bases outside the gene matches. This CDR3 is CASSSRGTGRETQYF. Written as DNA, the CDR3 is TGTGCCAGCAGCAGCCGGGGGACAGGTCGAGAGACCCAGTACTTC.

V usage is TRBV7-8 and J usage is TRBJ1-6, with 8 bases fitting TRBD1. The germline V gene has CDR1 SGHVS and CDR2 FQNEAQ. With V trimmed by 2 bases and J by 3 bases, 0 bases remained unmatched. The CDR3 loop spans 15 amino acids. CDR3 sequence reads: CASSLTGGYNSPLHF. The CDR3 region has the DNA TGTGCCAGCAGCTTAACAGGGGGCTATAATTCACCCCTCCACTTT.

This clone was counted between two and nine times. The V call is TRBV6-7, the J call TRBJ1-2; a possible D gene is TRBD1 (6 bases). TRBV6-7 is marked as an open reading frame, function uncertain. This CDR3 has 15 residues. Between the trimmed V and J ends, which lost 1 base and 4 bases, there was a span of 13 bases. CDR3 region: CASSYFTRGPYGYTF. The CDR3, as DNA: TGTGCCAGCAGTTACTTTACCAGGGGTCCCTATGGCTACACCTTC.

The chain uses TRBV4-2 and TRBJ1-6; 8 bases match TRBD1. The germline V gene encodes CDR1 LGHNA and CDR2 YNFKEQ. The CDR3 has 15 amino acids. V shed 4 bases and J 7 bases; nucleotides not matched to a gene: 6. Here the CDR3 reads CASSPTRTGNSPLHF. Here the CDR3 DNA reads TGTGCCAGCAGCCCGACAAGGACAGGGAATTCACCCCTCCACTTT.

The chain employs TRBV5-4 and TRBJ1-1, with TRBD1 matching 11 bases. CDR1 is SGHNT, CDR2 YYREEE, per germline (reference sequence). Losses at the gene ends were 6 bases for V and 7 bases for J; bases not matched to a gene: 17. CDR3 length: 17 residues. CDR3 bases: TGTGCCAGCACCCAAAAACGACCCGGGACAGGGGGAGGTGAAGCTTTCTTT. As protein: CASTQKRPGTGGGEAFF.

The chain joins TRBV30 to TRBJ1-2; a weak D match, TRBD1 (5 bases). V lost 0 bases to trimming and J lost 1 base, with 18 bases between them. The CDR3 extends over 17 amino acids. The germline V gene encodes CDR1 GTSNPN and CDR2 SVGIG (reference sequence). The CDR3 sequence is CAWSVSTGRHRNYGYTF. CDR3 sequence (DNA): TGTGCCTGGAGTGTATCTACAGGTCGGCATCGTAACTATGGCTACACCTTC.

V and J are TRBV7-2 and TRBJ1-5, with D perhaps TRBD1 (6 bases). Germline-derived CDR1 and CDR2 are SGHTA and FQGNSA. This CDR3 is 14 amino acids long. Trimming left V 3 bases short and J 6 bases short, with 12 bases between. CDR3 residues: CASSFMGAGQPQHF. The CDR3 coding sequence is TGTGCCAGCAGCTTCATGGGGGCAGGTCAGCCCCAGCATTTT.

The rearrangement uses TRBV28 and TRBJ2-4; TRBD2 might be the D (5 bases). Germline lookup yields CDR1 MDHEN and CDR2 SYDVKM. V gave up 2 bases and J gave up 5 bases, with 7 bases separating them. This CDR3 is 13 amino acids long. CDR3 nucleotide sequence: TGTGCCAGCAGTTTAGCGAGGGAAAACATTCAGTACTTC. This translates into CASSLARENIQYF.

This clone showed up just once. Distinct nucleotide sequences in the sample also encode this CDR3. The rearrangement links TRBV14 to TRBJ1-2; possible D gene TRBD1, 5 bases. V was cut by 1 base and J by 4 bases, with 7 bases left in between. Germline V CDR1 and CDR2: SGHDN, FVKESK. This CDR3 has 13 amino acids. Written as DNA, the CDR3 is TGTGCCAGCAGCCAAGGACAGAGCTATGGCTACACCTTC. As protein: CASSQGQSYGYTF.

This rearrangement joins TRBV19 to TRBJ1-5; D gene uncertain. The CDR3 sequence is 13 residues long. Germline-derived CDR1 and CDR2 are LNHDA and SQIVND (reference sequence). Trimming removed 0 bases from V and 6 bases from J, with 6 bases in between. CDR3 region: CASSIDRVQPQHF. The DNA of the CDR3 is TGTGCCAGTAGTATAGATCGAGTTCAGCCCCAGCATTTT.

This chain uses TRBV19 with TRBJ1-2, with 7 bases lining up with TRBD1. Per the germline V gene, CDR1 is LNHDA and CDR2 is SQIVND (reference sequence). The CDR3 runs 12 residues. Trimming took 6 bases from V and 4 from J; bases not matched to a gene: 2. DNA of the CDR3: TGTGCCAGTAGGACAGGGAGCTATGGCTACACCTTC. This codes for CASRTGSYGYTF.

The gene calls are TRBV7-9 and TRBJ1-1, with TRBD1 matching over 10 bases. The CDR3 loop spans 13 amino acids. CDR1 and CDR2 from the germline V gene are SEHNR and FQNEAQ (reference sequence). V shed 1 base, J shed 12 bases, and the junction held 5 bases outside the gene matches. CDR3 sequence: CASSLVDRGKPFF. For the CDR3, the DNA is TGTGCCAGCAGCTTAGTGGACAGGGGGAAACCTTTCTTT. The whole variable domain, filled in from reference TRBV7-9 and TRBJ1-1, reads DTGVSQNPRHKITKRGQNVTFRCDPISEHNRLYWYRQTLGQGPEFLTYFQNEAQLEKSRLLSDRFSAERPKGSFSTLEIQRTEQGDSAMYLCASSLVDRGKPFFGQGTRLTVV.

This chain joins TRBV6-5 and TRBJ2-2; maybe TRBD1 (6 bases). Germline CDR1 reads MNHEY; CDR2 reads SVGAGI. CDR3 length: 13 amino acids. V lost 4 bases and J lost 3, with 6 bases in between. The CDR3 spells CASSWTDTGELFF. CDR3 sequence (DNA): TGTGCCAGCAGTTGGACAGACACCGGGGAGCTGTTTTTT.

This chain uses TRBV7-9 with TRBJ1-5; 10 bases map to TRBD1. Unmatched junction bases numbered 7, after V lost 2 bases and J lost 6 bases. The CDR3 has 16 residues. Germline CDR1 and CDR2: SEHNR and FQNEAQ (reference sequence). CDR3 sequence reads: CASSLSGTGVSQPQHF. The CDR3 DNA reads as TGTGCCAGCAGCTTATCCGGGACAGGGGTTAGTCAGCCCCAGCATTTT.